Reported below is one TCR beta chain. The length of the CDR3 is 16 residues. V gave up 3 bases and J gave up 2 bases; unmatched junction bases: 7. The germline CDR1 and CDR2 sequences are SGHTA and FQGNSA. TCRdb re-analysed the RT-PCR reads in MiXCR, keeping a single row per CDR3 protein. The repertoire holds 400,000 to 550,000 distinct CDR3 sequences, 25% seen once, with 1.9% in the top ten. The entry originates in a study of response to subunit inactivated influenza vaccine. The TCR comes from a man aged 50 or older who received an inactivated influenza vaccine. Source: CD4+ T cells sorted from PBMCs, taken 4 to 6 days after vaccination. The gene calls are TRBV7-2 and TRBJ2-7; 10 bases agree with TRBD1. The CDR3 coding sequence is TGTGCCAGCAGCTTCGGCCAAGGACAGGGGGCCTACGAGCAGTACTTC. Its protein product is CASSFGQGQGAYEQYF.